The present T cell receptor beta chain was sequenced within a study of memory CD4+ T cells and cytomegalovirus serostatus. As for the study in general: Healthy Belgian adult donors included roughly ten CMV-positive and fewer than 25 CMV-negative people.

Points from the study as a whole: CD4+ memory repertoires contained about 40% of the roughly 150 reported CMV TCRbeta sequences. A US-trained random forest predicted CMV serostatus with median AUC 0.91.

Single viable CD3+CD4+CD8-CD45RO+ cells were sorted as the memory CD4+ T cells. Positive selection with CD4 microbeads enriched total CD4+ T cells. Method: immunoSEQ multiplex PCR; TCRdb's copy keeps in-frame clones and lacks some. Among under 50,000 clones listed, approximately 78% were seen once. Regarding this clone: Its antigen is not identified.

Germline-derived CDR1 and CDR2 are SGHVS and FNYEAQ. This CDR3 comprises 19 residues. The V and J ends lost 0 bases and 6 bases respectively, with 24 bases between them. This chain joins TRBV7-6 and TRBJ2-1, with D perhaps assigned TRBD1 or TRBD2 (5 bases each). This TCR was sampled from an adult in good health and CMV-seronegative. Material for sequencing was memory CD4+ T cells from blood. CDR3 nucleotide sequence: TGTGCCAGCAGCTTAGCGCGGCGAGGGGCGCCCTTAGGAGCCAATGAGCAGTTCTTC. It yields the protein CASSLARRGAPLGANEQFF.